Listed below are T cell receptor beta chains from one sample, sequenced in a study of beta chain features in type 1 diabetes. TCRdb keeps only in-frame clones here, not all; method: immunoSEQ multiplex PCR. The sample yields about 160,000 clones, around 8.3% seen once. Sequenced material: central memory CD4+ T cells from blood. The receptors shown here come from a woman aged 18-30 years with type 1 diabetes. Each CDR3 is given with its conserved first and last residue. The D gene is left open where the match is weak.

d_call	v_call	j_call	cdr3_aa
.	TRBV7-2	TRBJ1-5	CASSHSRAQPQHF
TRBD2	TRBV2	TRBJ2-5	CASNLRLAESQETQYF
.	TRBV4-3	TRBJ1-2	CASSPQAGAGVGSYGYTF
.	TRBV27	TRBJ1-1	CASSLIPSLNTEAFF
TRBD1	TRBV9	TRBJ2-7	CASSVGGTDAARQYF
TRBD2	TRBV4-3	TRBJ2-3	CASSQGRTSGVQYF
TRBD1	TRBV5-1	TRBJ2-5	CASSSTGGIGQETQYF
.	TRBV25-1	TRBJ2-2	CASSSFNTHNTGELFF
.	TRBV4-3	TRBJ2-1	CASSQELDFREQFF
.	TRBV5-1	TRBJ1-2	CASSPGESHYGYTF
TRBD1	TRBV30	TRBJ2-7	CAWSRQGRSYEQYF
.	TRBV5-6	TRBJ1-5	CASSLNREGPQHF
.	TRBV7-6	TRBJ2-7	CASSKQPGNEQYF
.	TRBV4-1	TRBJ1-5	CASSHGRGGPQPQHF
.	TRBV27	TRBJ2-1	CASTVPGSYNEQFF
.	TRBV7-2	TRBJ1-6	CASSPRGGNSPLHF
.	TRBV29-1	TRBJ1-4	CSVGPGQGEKLFF
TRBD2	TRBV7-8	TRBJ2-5	CASSLTGTSGWWYF
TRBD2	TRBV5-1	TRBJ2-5	CASSSLGAGGGETQYF
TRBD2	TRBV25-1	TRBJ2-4	CASSEPAGGDIQYF
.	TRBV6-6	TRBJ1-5	CASSYGVISNQPQHF
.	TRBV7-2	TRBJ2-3	CASSPGTSTDTQYF
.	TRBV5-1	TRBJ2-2	CASSLRTTGLNTGELFF
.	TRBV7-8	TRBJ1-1	CASSLVMGQVGGTEAFF
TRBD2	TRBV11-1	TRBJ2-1	CASDHSGRANEQFF
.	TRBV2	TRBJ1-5	CASSERGNQPQHF
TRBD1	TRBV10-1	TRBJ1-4	CASSAPGQGFEKLFF
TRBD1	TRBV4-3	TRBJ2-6	CASSQGGQGISGANVLTF
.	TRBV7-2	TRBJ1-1	CASSFRGENTEAFF
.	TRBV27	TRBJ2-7	CASSRDSSGLPYEQYF
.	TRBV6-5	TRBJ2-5	CAISEEGAETQYF
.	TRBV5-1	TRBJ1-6	CASSLVGERNSPLHF
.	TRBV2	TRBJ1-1	CASTSDTVNTEAFF
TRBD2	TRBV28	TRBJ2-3	CASSPTSGISQEYF
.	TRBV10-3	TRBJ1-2	CAISGGTGDYGYTF
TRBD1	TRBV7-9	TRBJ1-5	CASSGTGGVQPQHF
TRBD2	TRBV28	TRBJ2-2	CASLAGGNTGELFF
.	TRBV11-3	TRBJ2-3	CASSRGVGDTQYF
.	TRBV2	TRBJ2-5	CATLQGRQETQYF
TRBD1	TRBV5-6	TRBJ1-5	CASSSGTVNQPQHF
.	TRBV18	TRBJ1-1	CASSPQVQNTEAFF
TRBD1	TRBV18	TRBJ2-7	CASSLYVGQGSGEQYF
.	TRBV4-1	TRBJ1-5	CASSQDGTLSNQPQHF
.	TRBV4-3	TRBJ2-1	CASSQDPRARGRFF
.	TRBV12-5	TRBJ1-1	CASAPGVGTEAFF